The source of this TCR beta chain is a study of shared clonotypes between healthy human individuals. Study-level background: A donor's plate count was three for CD4 naive and three for CD4 memory; CD8 naive had two and CD8 memory one. General study points: Relative to memory subsets, naive subsets generally showed larger estimated richness. Rarefaction indicated that sorted-subset sequencing remained incomplete although depth was large. Naive CD4 clonotype sharing across a handful of donors was around 5%.

CDR3 length: 13 residues. Trimming took 6 bases from V and 2 from J, leaving 11 bases between them. CDR1 SNHLY and CDR2 FYNNEI come from the germline V gene. Naive CD8 isolation took CD45RO-negative cells positively selected for CCR7 and excluded terminally differentiated effector memory CD45RA+ cells. Concerning this clone: Antigen specificity is unknown.

Sequencing used immunoSEQ multiplex PCR; TCRdb keeps in-frame clones, though not all of them. The sample has hundreds of thousands of clones; around 90% are singletons. Sequencing used naive CD8+ T cells sorted from blood. The chain uses TRBV2 and TRBJ2-7; either TRBD1 or TRBD2 may supply D (5 bases each). This sequence was found in a man aged 25-45 years in good health. In nucleotides, the CDR3 is TGTGCCAGCAGGAGGGGCCTCACCTACGAGCAGTACTTC. It translates to CASRRGLTYEQYF.